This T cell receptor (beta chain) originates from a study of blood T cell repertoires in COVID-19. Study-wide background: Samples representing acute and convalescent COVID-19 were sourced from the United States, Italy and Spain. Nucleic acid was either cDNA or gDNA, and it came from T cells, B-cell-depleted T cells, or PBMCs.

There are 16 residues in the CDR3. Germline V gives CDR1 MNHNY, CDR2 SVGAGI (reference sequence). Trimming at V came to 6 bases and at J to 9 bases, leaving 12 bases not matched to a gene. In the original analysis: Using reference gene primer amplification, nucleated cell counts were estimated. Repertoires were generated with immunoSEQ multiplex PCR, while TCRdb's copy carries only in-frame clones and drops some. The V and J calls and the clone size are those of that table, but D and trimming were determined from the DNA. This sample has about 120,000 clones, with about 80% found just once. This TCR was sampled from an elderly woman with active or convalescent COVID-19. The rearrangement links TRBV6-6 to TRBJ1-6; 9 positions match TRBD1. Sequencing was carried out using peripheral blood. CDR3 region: CASRPTRGQGASPLHF. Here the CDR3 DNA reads TGTGCCAGCAGACCTACAAGGGGACAGGGAGCTTCACCCCTCCACTTT.